Given below is one T cell receptor beta chain in context. Its target is unknown. This sample was taken from a study of TIL therapy for anti-PD-1-resistant metastatic lung cancer. Study-wide context: Median tumor mutation burden was under 1.9 mutations per megabase.

The CDR3 totals 18 residues. Germline CDR1 SGHNT, CDR2 YENEEA. Trimming cost V 1 base and J 4 bases; bases outside gene matches: 8. The time point is: pre-treatment sample, taken before nivolumab and TIL therapy. Tumor tissue came from excised metastases, mostly pleural nodules or supraclavicular lymph nodes. Enrollment ran from October 2017 to early 2020. This was the immunoSEQ v3 assay. Generated by immunoSEQ multiplex PCR, the TCRdb table keeps only in-frame clones and is missing some. The sample lists tens of thousands of clones; less than 75% were seen once. Findings and caveats of the study: The cohort had more treatment-naive, never-smoker and oncogene-addicted patients than typical.

The source was tumor tissue, collected at baseline. The sequence was obtained from a person aged 25-85 years with non-small cell lung cancer. The gene calls are TRBV11-3 and TRBJ2-1; 12 bases line up with TRBD2. The CDR3 here is CASSLGSSGGALYNEQFF. The CDR3 DNA reads TGTGCCAGCAGCTTAGGCTCTAGCGGGGGGGCCCTATACAATGAGCAGTTCTTC. Full variable domain (outside the CDR3, taken from reference TRBV11-3 and TRBJ2-1): EAGVVQSPRYKIIEKKQPVAFWCNPISGHNTLYWYLQNLGQGPELLIRYENEEAVDDSQLPKDRFSAERLKGVDSTLKIQPAELGDSAVYLCASSLGSSGGALYNEQFFGPGTRLTVL.